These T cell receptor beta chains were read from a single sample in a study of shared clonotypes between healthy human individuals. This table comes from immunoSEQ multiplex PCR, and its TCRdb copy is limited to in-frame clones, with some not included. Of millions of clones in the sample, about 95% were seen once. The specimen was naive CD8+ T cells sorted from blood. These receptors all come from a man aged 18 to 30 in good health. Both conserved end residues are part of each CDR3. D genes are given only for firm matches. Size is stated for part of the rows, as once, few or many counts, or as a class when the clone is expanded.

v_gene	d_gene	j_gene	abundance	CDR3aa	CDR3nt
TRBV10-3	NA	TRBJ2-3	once	CAISESVNSGALTDTQYF	TGTGCCATCAGTGAGTCAGTTAATAGCGGAGCCCTCACAGATACGCAGTATTTT
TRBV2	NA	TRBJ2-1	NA	CASIEDSYNEQFF	TGTGCCAGCATCGAAGACTCCTACAATGAGCAGTTCTTC
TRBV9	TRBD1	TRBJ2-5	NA	CASSANSGGETQYF	TGTGCCAGCAGCGCCAACTCAGGGGGAGAGACCCAGTACTTC
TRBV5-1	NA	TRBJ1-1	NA	CASSEWGNTEAFF	TGCGCCAGCAGCGAGTGGGGGAACACTGAAGCTTTCTTT
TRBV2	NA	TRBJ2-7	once	CASSADSYEQYF	TGTGCCAGCAGCGCGGACAGCTACGAGCAGTACTTC
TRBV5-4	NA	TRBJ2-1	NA	CASSWPAGGSGGSYNEQFF	TGTGCCAGCAGCTGGCCGGCAGGTGGTAGCGGAGGCTCCTACAATGAGCAGTTCTTC
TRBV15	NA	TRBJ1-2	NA	CATSSRRGIPNYGYTF	TGTGCCACCAGCAGCCGGAGAGGTATACCTAACTATGGCTACACCTTC
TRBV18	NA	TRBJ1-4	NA	CASSPPRAQEKLFF	TGTGCCAGCTCACCACCGAGGGCACAGGAAAAACTGTTTTTT
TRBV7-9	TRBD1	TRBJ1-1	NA	CASSQRTGDTEAFF	TGTGCCAGCAGCCAACGGACAGGGGATACTGAAGCTTTCTTT
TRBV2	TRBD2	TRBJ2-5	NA	CASGRLAGDDETQYF	TGTGCCAGCGGTAGACTAGCGGGAGACGATGAGACCCAGTACTTC